The present T cell receptor beta chain was sequenced within a study of blood T cell repertoires in COVID-19. Across the whole study: T cells, B-cell-depleted T cells, or PBMCs supplied cDNA or gDNA.

Sequenced by immunoSEQ multiplex PCR; TCRdb stores in-frame clones only, minus some. The repertoire holds approximately 210,000 clones, around 82% seen once, with 3.5% to 4.5% in the top ten. Germline V gives CDR1 SGHRS, CDR2 YFSETQ. Trimming took 2 bases from V and 1 from J; bases not matched to a gene: 2. This CDR3 spans 15 amino acids. The receptor was derived from a young man with acute COVID-19. The rearrangement links TRBV5-1 to TRBJ2-2; 7 bases line up with TRBD1. Sample: PBMCs or T cells enriched from blood (not recorded which). DNA of the CDR3: TGCGCCAGCAGCTTAGGGACAGTGAACACCGGGGAGCTGTTTTTT. Translating it yields CASSLGTVNTGELFF.